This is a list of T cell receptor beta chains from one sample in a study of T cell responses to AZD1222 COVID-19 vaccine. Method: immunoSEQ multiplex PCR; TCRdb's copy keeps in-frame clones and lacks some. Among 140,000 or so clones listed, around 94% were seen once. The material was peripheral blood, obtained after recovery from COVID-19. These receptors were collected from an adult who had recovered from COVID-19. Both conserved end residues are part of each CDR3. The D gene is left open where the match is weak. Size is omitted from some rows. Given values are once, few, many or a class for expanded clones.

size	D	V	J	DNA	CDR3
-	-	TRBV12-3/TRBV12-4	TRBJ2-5	TGTGCCAGCAGTCTAGGAGAGACCCAGTACTTC	CASSLGETQYF
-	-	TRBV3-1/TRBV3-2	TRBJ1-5	TGTGCCAGCAGCCAAGATTCCACCGGGCCAGGGGTTGCTCAGCCCCAGCATTTT	CASSQDSTGPGVAQPQHF
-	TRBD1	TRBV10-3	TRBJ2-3	TGTGCCATCAGTGATTCCGGACAGGGCGGGGATACGCAGTATTTT	CAISDSGQGGDTQYF
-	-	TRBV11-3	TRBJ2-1	TGTGCCAGCAGCCTAGCGTTCCATAGCTCCTACAATGAGCAGTTCTTC	CASSLAFHSSYNEQFF
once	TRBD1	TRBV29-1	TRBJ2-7	TGCAGCGTTCTCCGATATCCCGGGACAGGAGCCAACGAGCAGTACTTC	CSVLRYPGTGANEQYF
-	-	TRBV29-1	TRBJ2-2	TGCAGCGGTACAGGGTCGCCGGACGGGGAGCTGTTTTTT	CSGTGSPDGELFF
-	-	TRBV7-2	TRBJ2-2	TGTGCCAGCAGCTTTTGGGGCGGGGAGCTGTTTTTT	CASSFWGGELFF
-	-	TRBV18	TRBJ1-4	TGTGCCAGCTCATCCAAACAAGGGGAAAAACTGTTTTTT	CASSSKQGEKLFF
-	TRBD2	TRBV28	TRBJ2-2	TGTGCCAGCTATGGGGCGGGAGAGCAGCTGTTTTTT	CASYGAGEQLFF
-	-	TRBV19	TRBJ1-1	TGTGCCAGTAGTAGAGCAGGTGAGAACACTGAAGCTTTCTTT	CASSRAGENTEAFF
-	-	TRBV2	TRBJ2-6	TGTGCCAGCAGTTGGGGTGTAGGGGCCAACGTCCTGACTTTC	CASSWGVGANVLTF
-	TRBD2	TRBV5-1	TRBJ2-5	TGCGCCAGCAGCGTTCTAAAGACTAGCGGGACAGGGGAGACCCAGTACTTC	CASSVLKTSGTGETQYF
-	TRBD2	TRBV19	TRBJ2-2	TGTGCCAGTAGTCCTTTAGCGGGAGGGTCGGCCGGGGAGCTGTTTTTT	CASSPLAGGSAGELFF
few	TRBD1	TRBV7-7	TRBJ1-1	TGTGCTAGCAGCTACAGGGGGGCCTTGAACACTGAAGCTTTCTTT	CASSYRGALNTEAFF
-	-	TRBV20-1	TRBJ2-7	TGCAGTGCTAGTGTTGCCAGGGGCCACTCCTACGAGCAGTACTTC	CSASVARGHSYEQYF
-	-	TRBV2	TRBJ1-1	TGTGCCAGCAGTGAAGCGGGGGCAAACACTGAAGCTTTCTTT	CASSEAGANTEAFF
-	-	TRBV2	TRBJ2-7	TGTGCCAGCAGTGTCTCTCCGGAGTGGACGACTCCTCTCTACGAGCAGTACTTC	CASSVSPEWTTPLYEQYF
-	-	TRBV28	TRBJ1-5	TGTGCCAGCAGTCGGGGGCCCAATCAGCCCCAGCATTTT	CASSRGPNQPQHF
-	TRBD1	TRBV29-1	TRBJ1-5	TGCAGCGTTGAGCAGGGGGCGGGTCAGCCCCAGCATTTT	CSVEQGAGQPQHF
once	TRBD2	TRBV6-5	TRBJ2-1	TGTGCCAGCAGTTACTCGCCTAGCGGGAGAGGCAATGAGCAGTTCTTC	CASSYSPSGRGNEQFF
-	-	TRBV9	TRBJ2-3	TGTGCCAGCAGCGTAGATGGGGGACCCACAGATACGCAGTATTTT	CASSVDGGPTDTQYF
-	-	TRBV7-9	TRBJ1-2	TGTGCCAGCAGCTTAGGGGCAGGAGTCTACTATGGCTACACCTTC	CASSLGAGVYYGYTF
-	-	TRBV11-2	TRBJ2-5	TGTGCCAGCAGCTTAACGTTGGAGACCCAGTACTTC	CASSLTLETQYF
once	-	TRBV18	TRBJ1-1	TGTGCCAGCTCACCGGGCGCGAGGAGCACTGAAGCTTTCTTT	CASSPGARSTEAFF
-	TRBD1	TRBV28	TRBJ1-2	TGTGCCAGCAGTTTACCAGGGGGCGCATCTTATGGCTACACCTTC	CASSLPGGASYGYTF
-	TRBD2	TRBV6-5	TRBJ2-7	TGTGCCAGCAGCCGGGGGGACGGCTACGAGCAGTACTTC	CASSRGDGYEQYF
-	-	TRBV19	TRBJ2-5	TGTGCCAGTAGTCGGACGGCTCAAGAGACCCAGTACTTC	CASSRTAQETQYF
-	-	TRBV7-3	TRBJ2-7	TGTGCCAGCAGCTTCAGACCGGGACCAGGCACCTACGAGCAGTACTTC	CASSFRPGPGTYEQYF
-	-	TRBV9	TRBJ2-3	TGTGCCAGCAGCGTACTTTTAACAGATACGCAGTATTTT	CASSVLLTDTQYF
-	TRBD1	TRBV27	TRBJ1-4	TGTGCCAGCAGTTTATCCTACAGGGGAAATAATGAAAAACTGTTTTTT	CASSLSYRGNNEKLFF
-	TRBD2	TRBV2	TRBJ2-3	TGTGCCAGCAGTGAACGACTAGCGGGAGTTGGGGCAGATACGCAGTATTTT	CASSERLAGVGADTQYF
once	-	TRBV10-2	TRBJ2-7	TGCGCCAGCAGTGAGCAGGCAGGATCGGGGGAGCAGTACTTC	CASSEQAGSGEQYF
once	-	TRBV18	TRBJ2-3	TGTGCCAGCTCACCAATATCCGGGAACTCGGCAGATACGCAGTATTTT	CASSPISGNSADTQYF
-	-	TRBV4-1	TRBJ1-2	TGCGCCAGCAGCCAAGACCCAGTTACTTTCTATGGCTACACCTTC	CASSQDPVTFYGYTF
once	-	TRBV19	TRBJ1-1	TGTGCCAGTAGTTCAGACAGGCTGAACACTGAAGCTTTCTTT	CASSSDRLNTEAFF
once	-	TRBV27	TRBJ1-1	TGTGCCAGCAGTTTATCAGCAGCGAACACTGAAGCTTTCTTT	CASSLSAANTEAFF
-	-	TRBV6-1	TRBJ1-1	TGTGCCAGCAGTGAGCAGGGGCATAACACTGAAGCTTTCTTT	CASSEQGHNTEAFF
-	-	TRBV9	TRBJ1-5	TGTGCCACGTGGACTGGGGGGAATGCCTATAGCAATCAGCCCCAGCATTTT	CATWTGGNAYSNQPQHF
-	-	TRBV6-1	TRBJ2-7	TGTGCCAGCAGTGATAGCACAGCCGGCTCCTACGAGCAGTACTTC	CASSDSTAGSYEQYF
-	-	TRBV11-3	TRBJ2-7	TGTGCCAGCAGCCCCAAAGGGGCCTACGAGCAGTACTTC	CASSPKGAYEQYF
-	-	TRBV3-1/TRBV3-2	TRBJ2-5	TGTGCCAGCAGCCAAGGACAGCCGGTGGCCCAGTACTTC	CASSQGQPVAQYF
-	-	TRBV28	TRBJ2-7	TGTGCCAGCGCCCCACCAGGGGAAGCCTACGAGCAGTACTTC	CASAPPGEAYEQYF
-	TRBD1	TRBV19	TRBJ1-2	TGTGCCAGCACTTCTGTGGGACAGCCTCAGAACTATGGCTACACCTTC	CASTSVGQPQNYGYTF
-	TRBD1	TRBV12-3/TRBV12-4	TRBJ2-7	TGTGCCAGCAGTGTTGACAGGGGGCACGAGCAGTACTTC	CASSVDRGHEQYF
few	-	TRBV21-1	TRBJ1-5	TGTGCCAGTTACGAACCCCTCGGAACAGGGAATAGCAATCAGCCCCAGCATTTT	CASYEPLGTGNSNQPQHF
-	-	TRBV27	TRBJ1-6	TGTGCCAGCAGTCTGACAGAGTATAATTCACCCCTCCACTTT	CASSLTEYNSPLHF
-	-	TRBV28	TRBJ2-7	TGTGCCAGCAGTTTTGTTTACGAGCAGTACTTC	CASSFVYEQYF